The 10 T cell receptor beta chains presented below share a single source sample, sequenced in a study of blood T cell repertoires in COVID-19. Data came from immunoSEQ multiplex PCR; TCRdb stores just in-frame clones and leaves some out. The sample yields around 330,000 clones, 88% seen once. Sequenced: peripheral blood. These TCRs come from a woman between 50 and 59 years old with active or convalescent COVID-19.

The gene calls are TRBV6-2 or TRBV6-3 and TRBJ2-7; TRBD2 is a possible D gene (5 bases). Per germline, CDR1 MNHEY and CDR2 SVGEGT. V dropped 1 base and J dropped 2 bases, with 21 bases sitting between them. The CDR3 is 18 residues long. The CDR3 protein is CASSYFALAEPLPYEQYF. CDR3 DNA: TGTGCCAGCAGTTACTTCGCGCTAGCTGAACCCCTCCCCTACGAGCAGTACTTC.

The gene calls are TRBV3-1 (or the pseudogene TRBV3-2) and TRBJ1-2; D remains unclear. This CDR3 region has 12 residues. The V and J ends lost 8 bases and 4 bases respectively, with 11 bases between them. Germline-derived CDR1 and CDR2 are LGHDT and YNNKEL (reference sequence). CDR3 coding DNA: TGTGCCAGCGCCGGAGCAGTCTATGGCTACACCTTC. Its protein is CASAGAVYGYTF.

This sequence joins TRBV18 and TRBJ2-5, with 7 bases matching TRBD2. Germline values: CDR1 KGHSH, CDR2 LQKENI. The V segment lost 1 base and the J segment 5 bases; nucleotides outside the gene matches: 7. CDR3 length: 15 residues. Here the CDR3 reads CASSPREGAGETQYF. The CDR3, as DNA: TGTGCCAGCTCACCACGGGAGGGAGCCGGGGAGACCCAGTACTTC.

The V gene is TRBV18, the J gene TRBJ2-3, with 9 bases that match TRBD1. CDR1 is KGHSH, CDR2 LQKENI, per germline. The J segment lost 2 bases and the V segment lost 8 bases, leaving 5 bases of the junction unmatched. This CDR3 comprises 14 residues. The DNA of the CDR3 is TGTGCCAGCGTAGGGACAGGGTCCACAGATACGCAGTATTTT. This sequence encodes CASVGTGSTDTQYF.

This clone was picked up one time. This chain's CDR3 is CASSLKGQGAEITF. CDR3 in DNA: TGTGCCAGCAGCTTAAAGGGGCAGGGGGCGGAGATCACCTTC. The chain is built from TRBV7-9 and TRBJ1-2; 8 bases fit TRBD1. This CDR3 region has 14 residues. V lost 2 bases and J lost 13; bases outside the gene matches: 12. Germline CDR1 is SEHNR and CDR2 is FQNEAQ (reference sequence).

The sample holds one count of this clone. CDR3 sequence reads: CASGLAGDTQYF. DNA of the CDR3: TGTGCTTCCGGCCTAGCCGGAGATACGCAGTATTTT. The V call is TRBV5-4, the J call TRBJ2-3, with a tentative D call TRBD2 (5 bases). In germline, CDR1 is SGHNT, CDR2 YYREEE (reference sequence). CDR3 length: 12 residues.

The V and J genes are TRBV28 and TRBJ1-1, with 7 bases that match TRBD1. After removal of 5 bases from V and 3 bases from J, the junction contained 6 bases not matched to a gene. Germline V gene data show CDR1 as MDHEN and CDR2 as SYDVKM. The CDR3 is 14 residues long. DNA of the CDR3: TGTGCCAGCAGTAACACAGGGGCGGACACTGAAGCTTTCTTT. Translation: CASSNTGADTEAFF.

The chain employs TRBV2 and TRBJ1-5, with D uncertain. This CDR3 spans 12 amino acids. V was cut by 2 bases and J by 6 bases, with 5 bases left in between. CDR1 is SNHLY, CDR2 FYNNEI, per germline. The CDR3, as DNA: TGTGCCAGCAGTGAAAGCCCTCAGCCCCAGCATTTT. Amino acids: CASSESPQPQHF. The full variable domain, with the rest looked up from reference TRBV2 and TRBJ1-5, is EPEVTQTPSHQVTQMGQEVILRCVPISNHLYFYWYRQILGQKVEFLVSFYNNEISEKSEIFDDQFSVERPDGSNFTLKIRSTKLEDSAMYFCASSESPQPQHFGDGTRLSIL.

CDR3 in amino acids: CAIREGQGSTEAFF. DNA for the CDR3: TGTGCCATCAGAGAAGGACAGGGAAGCACTGAAGCTTTCTTT. V usage is TRBV10-3 and J usage is TRBJ1-1, with 8 bases identical to TRBD1. V shed 6 bases, J shed 4 bases, and the junction held 7 bases outside the gene matches. This CDR3 has 14 residues. Germline CDR1 reads ENHRY; CDR2 reads SYGVKD.

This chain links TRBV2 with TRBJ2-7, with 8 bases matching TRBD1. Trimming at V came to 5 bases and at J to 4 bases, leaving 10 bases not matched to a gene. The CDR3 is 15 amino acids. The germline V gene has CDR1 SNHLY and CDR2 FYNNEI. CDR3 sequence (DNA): TGTGCCAGCAGTTCCCGGGGACAGGTGGCGTACGAGCAGTACTTC. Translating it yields CASSSRGQVAYEQYF. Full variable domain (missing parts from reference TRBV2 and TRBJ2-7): EPEVTQTPSHQVTQMGQEVILRCVPISNHLYFYWYRQILGQKVEFLVSFYNNEISEKSEIFDDQFSVERPDGSNFTLKIRSTKLEDSAMYFCASSSRGQVAYEQYFGPGTRLTVT.